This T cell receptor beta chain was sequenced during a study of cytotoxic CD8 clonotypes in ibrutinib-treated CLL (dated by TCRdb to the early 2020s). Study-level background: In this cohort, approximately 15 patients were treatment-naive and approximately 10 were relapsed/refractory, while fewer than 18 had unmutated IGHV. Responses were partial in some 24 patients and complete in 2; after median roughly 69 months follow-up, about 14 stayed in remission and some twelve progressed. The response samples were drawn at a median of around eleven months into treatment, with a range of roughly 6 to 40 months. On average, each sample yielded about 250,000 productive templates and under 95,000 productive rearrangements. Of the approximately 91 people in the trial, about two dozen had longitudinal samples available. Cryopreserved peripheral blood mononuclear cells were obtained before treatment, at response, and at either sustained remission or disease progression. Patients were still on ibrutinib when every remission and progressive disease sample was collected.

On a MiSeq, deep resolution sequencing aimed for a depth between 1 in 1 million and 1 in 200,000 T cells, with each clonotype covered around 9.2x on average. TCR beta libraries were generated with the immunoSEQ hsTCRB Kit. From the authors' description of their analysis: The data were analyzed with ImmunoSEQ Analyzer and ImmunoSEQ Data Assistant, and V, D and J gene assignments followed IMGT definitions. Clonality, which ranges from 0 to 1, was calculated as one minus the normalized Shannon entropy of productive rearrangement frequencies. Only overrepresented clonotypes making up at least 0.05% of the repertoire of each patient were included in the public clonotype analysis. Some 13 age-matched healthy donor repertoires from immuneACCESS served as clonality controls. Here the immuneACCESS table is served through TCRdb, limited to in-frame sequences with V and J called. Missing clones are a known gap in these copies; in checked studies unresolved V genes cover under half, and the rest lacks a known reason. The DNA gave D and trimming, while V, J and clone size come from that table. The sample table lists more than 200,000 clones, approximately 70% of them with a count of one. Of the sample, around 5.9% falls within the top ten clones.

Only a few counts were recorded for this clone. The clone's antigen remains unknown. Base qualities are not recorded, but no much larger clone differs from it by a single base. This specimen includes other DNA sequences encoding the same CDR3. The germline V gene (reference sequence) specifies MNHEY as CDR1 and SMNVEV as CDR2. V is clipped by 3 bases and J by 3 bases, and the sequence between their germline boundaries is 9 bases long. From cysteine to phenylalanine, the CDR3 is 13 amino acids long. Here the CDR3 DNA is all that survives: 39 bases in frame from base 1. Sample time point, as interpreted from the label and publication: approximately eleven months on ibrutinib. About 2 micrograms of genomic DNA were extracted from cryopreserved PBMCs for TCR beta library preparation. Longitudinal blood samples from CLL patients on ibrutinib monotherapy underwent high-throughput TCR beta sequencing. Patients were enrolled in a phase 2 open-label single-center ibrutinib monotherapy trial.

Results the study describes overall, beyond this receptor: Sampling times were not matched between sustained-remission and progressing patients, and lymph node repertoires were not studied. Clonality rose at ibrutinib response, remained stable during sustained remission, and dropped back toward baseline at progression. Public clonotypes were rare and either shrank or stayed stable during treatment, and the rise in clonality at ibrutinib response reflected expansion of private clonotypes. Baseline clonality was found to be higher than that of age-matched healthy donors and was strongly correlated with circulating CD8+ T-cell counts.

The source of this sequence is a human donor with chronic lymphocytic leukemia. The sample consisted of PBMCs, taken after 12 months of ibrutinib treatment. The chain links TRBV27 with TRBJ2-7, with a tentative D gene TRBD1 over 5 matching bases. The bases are TGTGCCAGCAGTTTCGGCCAGGGCTACGAGCAGTACTTC. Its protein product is CASSFGQGYEQYF.